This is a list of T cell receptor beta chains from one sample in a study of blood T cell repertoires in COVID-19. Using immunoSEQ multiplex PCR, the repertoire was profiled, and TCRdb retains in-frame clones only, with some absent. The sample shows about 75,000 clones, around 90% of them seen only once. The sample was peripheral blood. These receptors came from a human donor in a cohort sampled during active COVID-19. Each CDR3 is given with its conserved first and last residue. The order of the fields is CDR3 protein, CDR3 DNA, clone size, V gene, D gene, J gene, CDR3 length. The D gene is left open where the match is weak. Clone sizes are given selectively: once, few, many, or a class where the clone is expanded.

CDR3: CASSFTSGDTQYF; DNA: TGTGCCAGCAGCTTTACTAGCGGAGATACGCAGTATTTT; size: -; V: TRBV11-2; D: TRBD2; J: TRBJ2-3; length: 13
CDR3: CASSFSSGDKNTGELFF; DNA: TGTGCCAGCAGTTTTTCCTCGGGAGACAAGAACACCGGGGAGCTGTTTTTT; size: few; V: TRBV7-3; D: -; J: TRBJ2-2; length: 17
CDR3: CASSYSAGNTEAFF; DNA: TGTGCCAGCAGTTACTCGGCAGGGAACACTGAAGCTTTCTTT; size: once; V: TRBV6-5; D: -; J: TRBJ1-1; length: 14
CDR3: CASSTRLASGSYYNEQFF; DNA: TGTGCCAGTAGTACCCGCCTTGCTAGCGGGTCGTACTACAATGAGCAGTTCTTC; size: -; V: TRBV19; D: TRBD2; J: TRBJ2-1; length: 18
CDR3: CASSHRGGSYTF; DNA: TGTGCCAGCAGCCACCGGGGCGGGAGCTACACCTTC; size: few; V: TRBV7-8; D: -; J: TRBJ1-2; length: 12
CDR3: CASSLRSLAGRPGANVLTF; DNA: TGTGCCAGCAGTCTAAGATCACTAGCGGGAAGGCCTGGGGCCAACGTCCTGACTTTC; size: -; V: TRBV7-2; D: TRBD2; J: TRBJ2-6; length: 19
CDR3: CASSDGQGRFRANVLTF; DNA: TGTGCCAGCAGTGATGGACAGGGGCGCTTTCGGGCCAACGTCCTGACTTTC; size: -; V: TRBV6-2/TRBV6-3; D: TRBD1; J: TRBJ2-6; length: 17
CDR3: CASSPYSSYEQYF; DNA: TGTGCCAGCTCACCCTACAGCTCCTACGAGCAGTACTTC; size: -; V: TRBV18; D: -; J: TRBJ2-7; length: 13
CDR3: CASSQTMGQGFGEQFF; DNA: TGCGCCAGCAGTCAAACTATGGGACAGGGGTTTGGTGAGCAGTTCTTC; size: -; V: TRBV23-1; D: TRBD1; J: TRBJ2-1; length: 16
CDR3: CASSLGLATNEKLFF; DNA: TGTGCCAGCAGCTTGGGTCTTGCAACTAATGAAAAACTGTTTTTT; size: -; V: TRBV5-5; D: -; J: TRBJ1-4; length: 15
CDR3: CASSRAGAGYEQYF; DNA: TGTGCCAGTAGTAGGGCGGGAGCTGGTTACGAGCAGTACTTC; size: -; V: TRBV19; D: TRBD2; J: TRBJ2-7; length: 14
CDR3: CASSLAGVGNTGELFF; DNA: TGCGCCAGCAGCTTAGCGGGAGTCGGAAACACCGGGGAGCTGTTTTTT; size: -; V: TRBV5-1; D: TRBD2; J: TRBJ2-2; length: 16
CDR3: CASSTTAISNQPQHF; DNA: TGTGCCAGTAGTACGACAGCGATTAGCAATCAGCCCCAGCATTTT; size: -; V: TRBV19; D: -; J: TRBJ1-5; length: 15
CDR3: CASSVGASGSDTQYF; DNA: TGTGCCAGCAGCGTTGGGGCTAGCGGGTCAGATACGCAGTATTTT; size: -; V: TRBV9; D: TRBD2; J: TRBJ2-3; length: 15
CDR3: CAWSRDRGLGSEKLFF; DNA: TGTGCCTGGAGTCGGGACAGGGGGCTGGGGAGTGAAAAACTGTTTTTT; size: -; V: TRBV30; D: TRBD1; J: TRBJ1-4; length: 16
CDR3: CASSYDGRYEQYF; DNA: TGTGCCAGCAGTTACGACGGCAGGTACGAGCAGTACTTC; size: -; V: TRBV6-2/TRBV6-3; D: -; J: TRBJ2-7; length: 13
CDR3: CASSRTNQETQYF; DNA: TGTGCCAGCAGTCGGACTAACCAAGAGACCCAGTACTTC; size: -; V: TRBV12-3/TRBV12-4; D: -; J: TRBJ2-5; length: 13
CDR3: CATSTRTSGRLPYEQYF; DNA: TGTGCCACCAGCACTCGGACGAGCGGGAGACTTCCCTACGAGCAGTACTTC; size: -; V: TRBV15; D: TRBD2; J: TRBJ2-7; length: 17
CDR3: CAATGGPGEQYF; DNA: TGTGCCGCGACAGGGGGCCCGGGGGAGCAGTACTTC; size: -; V: TRBV10-3; D: TRBD1; J: TRBJ2-7; length: 12
CDR3: CASSADRGLRGETQYF; DNA: TGTGCCAGCAGCGCCGACAGGGGGCTCCGAGGAGAGACCCAGTACTTC; size: -; V: TRBV7-8; D: TRBD1; J: TRBJ2-5; length: 16
CDR3: CASSDRVKAGELFF; DNA: TGTGCCAGCAGCGACAGGGTAAAGGCCGGGGAGCTGTTTTTT; size: -; V: TRBV9; D: -; J: TRBJ2-2; length: 14
CDR3: CASSFQQPRELFF; DNA: TGTGCCAGCAGTTTCCAACAACCAAGGGAGCTGTTTTTT; size: -; V: TRBV27; D: -; J: TRBJ2-2; length: 13
CDR3: CAISPQGRGANEQFF; DNA: TGTGCCATCAGTCCTCAGGGGCGGGGGGCGAATGAGCAGTTCTTC; size: once; V: TRBV10-3; D: TRBD2; J: TRBJ2-1; length: 15
CDR3: CASSPAGALGANVLTF; DNA: TGTGCCAGCTCACCGGCAGGGGCGCTTGGGGCCAACGTCCTGACTTTC; size: -; V: TRBV18; D: -; J: TRBJ2-6; length: 16
CDR3: CASSLEQLSSGNTIYF; DNA: TGTGCCAGCAGCCTTGAACAGTTAAGCTCTGGAAACACCATATATTTT; size: -; V: TRBV7-9; D: -; J: TRBJ1-3; length: 16
CDR3: CASSLVQGASEQYF; DNA: TGTGCCAGCAGCTTGGTCCAGGGGGCATCCGAGCAGTACTTC; size: -; V: TRBV7-9; D: TRBD1; J: TRBJ2-7; length: 14
CDR3: CATSDVTGDSNTGELFF; DNA: TGTGCCACCAGTGATGTGACAGGGGATTCAAACACCGGGGAGCTGTTTTTT; size: -; V: TRBV24-1; D: TRBD1; J: TRBJ2-2; length: 17
CDR3: CASSLNSGGPLHF; DNA: TGTGCCAGCAGCTTAAACTCAGGGGGACCCCTCCACTTT; size: -; V: TRBV7-2; D: TRBD1; J: TRBJ1-6; length: 13
CDR3: CASTLRDGLYRGYNEQFF; DNA: TGTGCCAGCACCCTCCGGGATGGGTTATACCGGGGGTACAATGAGCAGTTCTTC; size: -; V: TRBV28; D: -; J: TRBJ2-1; length: 18
CDR3: CASSRGTREQYF; DNA: TGTGCCAGCAGCCGGGGGACGCGGGAGCAGTACTTC; size: -; V: TRBV13; D: -; J: TRBJ2-7; length: 12
CDR3: CAWSDDLSEQYF; DNA: TGTGCCTGGAGTGACGACTTGTCCGAGCAGTACTTC; size: -; V: TRBV30; D: -; J: TRBJ2-7; length: 12
CDR3: CASSQEDRSNQPQHF; DNA: TGCGCCAGCAGCCAGGAGGACAGGAGCAATCAGCCCCAGCATTTT; size: -; V: TRBV4-3; D: TRBD1; J: TRBJ1-5; length: 15
CDR3: CASSSLFSGYEQYF; DNA: TGTGCCAGCAGTTCCTTGTTTAGCGGATACGAGCAGTACTTC; size: -; V: TRBV27; D: -; J: TRBJ2-7; length: 14
CDR3: CASSLLSGISYEQYF; DNA: TGTGCCAGCAGCTTGCTCTCGGGTATATCCTACGAGCAGTACTTC; size: -; V: TRBV5-6; D: -; J: TRBJ2-7; length: 15
CDR3: CASNGLAGGIGSYNEQFF; DNA: TGTGCCAGCAACGGACTAGCGGGGGGGATAGGCTCCTACAATGAGCAGTTCTTC; size: -; V: TRBV14; D: TRBD2; J: TRBJ2-1; length: 18
CDR3: CASSLRLLDEQFF; DNA: TGTGCCAGCAGTTTACGATTACTGGATGAGCAGTTCTTC; size: few; V: TRBV27; D: -; J: TRBJ2-1; length: 13
CDR3: CASSYGSLGETQYF; DNA: TGTGCCAGCAGTTACGGCAGTCTCGGGGAGACCCAGTACTTC; size: -; V: TRBV6-2/TRBV6-3; D: -; J: TRBJ2-5; length: 14